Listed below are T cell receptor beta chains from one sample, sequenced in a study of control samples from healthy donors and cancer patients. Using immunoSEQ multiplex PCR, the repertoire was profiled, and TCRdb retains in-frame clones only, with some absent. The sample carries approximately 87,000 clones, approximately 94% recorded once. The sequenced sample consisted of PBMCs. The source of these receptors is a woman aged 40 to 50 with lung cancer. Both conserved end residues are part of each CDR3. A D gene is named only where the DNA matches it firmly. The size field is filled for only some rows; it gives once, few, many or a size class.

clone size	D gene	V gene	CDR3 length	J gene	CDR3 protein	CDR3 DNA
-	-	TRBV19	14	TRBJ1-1	CASSIRQAPTEAFF	TGTGCCAGTAGTATCCGGCAGGCACCCACTGAAGCTTTCTTT
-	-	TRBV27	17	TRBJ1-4	CASSSTSWGRMREKLFF	TGTGCCAGCAGTTCCACCTCTTGGGGGCGCATGCGTGAAAAACTGTTTTTT
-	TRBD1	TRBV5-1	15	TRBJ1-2	CASRPGQSNLDRYTF	TGCGCCAGCAGGCCGGGACAGTCTAACCTCGATCGCTACACCTTC
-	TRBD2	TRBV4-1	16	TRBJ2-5	CASSGISGGMQETQYF	TGCGCCAGCAGCGGAATTAGCGGGGGAATGCAAGAGACCCAGTACTTC
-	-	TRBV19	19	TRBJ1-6	CASSIDGRWGPKDNSPLHF	TGTGCCAGTAGTATAGATGGGCGTTGGGGGCCCAAGGATAATTCACCCCTCCACTTT
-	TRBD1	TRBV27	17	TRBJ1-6	CASSHRGETGYNSPLHF	TGTGCCAGCAGTCATAGGGGGGAGACAGGGTATAATTCACCCCTCCACTTT
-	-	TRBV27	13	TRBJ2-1	CASTKGWGNEQFF	TGTGCCAGCACGAAGGGTTGGGGGAATGAGCAGTTCTTC
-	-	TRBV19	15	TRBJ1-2	CASSLTIGGYYGYTF	TGTGCCAGTAGTCTGACAATTGGAGGGTACTATGGCTACACCTTC
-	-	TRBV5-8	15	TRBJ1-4	CASSSRQPTNEKLFF	TGTGCCAGCAGCTCCAGACAGCCAACTAATGAAAAACTGTTTTTT
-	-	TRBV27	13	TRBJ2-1	CASSSGRGGEQFF	TGTGCCAGCAGTTCCGGTCGAGGGGGAGAGCAGTTCTTC
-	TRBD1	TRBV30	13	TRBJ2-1	CAGGTGSYNEQFF	TGTGCCGGAGGGACAGGCTCCTACAATGAGCAGTTCTTC
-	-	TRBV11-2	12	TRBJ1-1	CASSLGKVEAFF	TGTGCCAGCAGCTTAGGGAAGGTGGAAGCTTTCTTT
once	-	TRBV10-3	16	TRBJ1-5	CAISESAGLSYQPQHF	TGTGCCATCAGTGAGTCGGCAGGGCTGTCGTATCAGCCCCAGCATTTT
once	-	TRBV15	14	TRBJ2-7	CATSREKGSYEQYF	TGTGCCACCAGCAGAGAAAAGGGGTCCTACGAGCAGTACTTC
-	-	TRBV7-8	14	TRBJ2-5	CASSLGLSRETQYF	TGTGCCAGCAGCTTAGGCCTAAGCCGGGAGACCCAGTACTTC
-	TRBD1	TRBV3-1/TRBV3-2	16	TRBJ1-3	CASSQNRGAAGNTIYF	TGTGCCAGCAGCCAGAACAGGGGAGCGGCCGGAAACACCATATATTTT
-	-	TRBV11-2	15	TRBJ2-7	CASSLTDGDTYEQYF	TGTGCCAGCAGCTTAACGGACGGGGATACCTACGAGCAGTACTTC
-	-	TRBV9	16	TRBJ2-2	CASSADRGGGSGELFF	TGTGCCAGCAGCGCGGACAGGGGCGGGGGGAGCGGGGAGCTGTTTTTT
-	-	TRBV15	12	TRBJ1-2	CATSREGYGYTF	TGTGCCACCAGCAGAGAAGGGTATGGCTACACCTTC
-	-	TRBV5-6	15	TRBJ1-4	CASSWGTGGREKLFF	TGTGCCAGCAGCTGGGGGACCGGAGGGCGTGAAAAACTGTTTTTT
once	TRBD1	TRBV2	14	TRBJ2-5	CASSPGQGGETQYF	TGTGCCAGCAGTCCAGGACAGGGAGGAGAGACCCAGTACTTC
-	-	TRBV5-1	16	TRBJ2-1	CASSQQAGSSYNEQFF	TGCGCCAGCAGCCAGCAGGCGGGGAGCTCCTACAATGAGCAGTTCTTC
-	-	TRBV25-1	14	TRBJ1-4	CASSDSPWGEKLFF	TGTGCCAGCAGTGACAGCCCTTGGGGAGAAAAACTGTTTTTT
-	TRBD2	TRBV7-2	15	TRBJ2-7	CASSWTSGGPYEQYF	TGTGCCAGCAGCTGGACTAGCGGGGGCCCCTACGAGCAGTACTTC
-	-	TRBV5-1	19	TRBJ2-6	CASSVLQQGFKVGANVLTF	TGCGCCAGCAGCGTACTTCAACAGGGCTTTAAGGTTGGGGCCAACGTCCTGACTTTC
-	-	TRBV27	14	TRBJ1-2	CASSLSGSNYGYTF	TGTGCCAGCAGTTTATCTGGCAGTAACTATGGCTACACCTTC
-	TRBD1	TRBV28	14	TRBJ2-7	CASSLRDRDYEQYF	TGTGCCAGCAGTTTAAGAGACAGGGACTACGAGCAGTACTTC
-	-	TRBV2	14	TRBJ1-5	CASSEGRINQPQHF	TGTGCCAGCAGTGAAGGACGGATAAATCAGCCCCAGCATTTT
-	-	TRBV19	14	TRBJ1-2	CASSISGVDYGYTF	TGTGCCAGTAGTATATCCGGGGTGGACTATGGCTACACCTTC
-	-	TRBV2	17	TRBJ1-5	CASSEYRARGWGQPQHF	TGTGCCAGCAGTGAATACAGGGCAAGGGGATGGGGGCAGCCCCAGCATTTT
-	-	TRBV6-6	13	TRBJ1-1	CATVGRLDTEAFF	TGTGCCACCGTTGGTAGGTTGGACACTGAAGCTTTCTTT
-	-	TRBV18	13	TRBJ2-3	CASSRDSTDTQYF	TGTGCCAGCTCACGGGACTCCACAGATACGCAGTATTTT
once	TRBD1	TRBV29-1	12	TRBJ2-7	CSGGQGYYEQYF	TGCAGTGGAGGACAGGGGTACTACGAGCAGTACTTC
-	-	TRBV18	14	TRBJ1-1	CASSPSAEGTEAFF	TGTGCCAGCTCACCATCGGCAGAGGGCACTGAAGCTTTCTTT
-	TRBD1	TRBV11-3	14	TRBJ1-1	CASASGTGGTEAFF	TGTGCCAGCGCCTCCGGGACAGGGGGAACTGAAGCTTTCTTT
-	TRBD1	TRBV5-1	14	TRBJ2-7	CASSSDTGGREQYF	TGCGCCAGCAGCTCGGACACAGGGGGGCGAGAGCAGTACTTC
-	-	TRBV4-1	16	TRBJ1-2	CASSQKKTGINYGYTF	TGCGCCAGCAGCCAAAAGAAAACAGGAATTAACTATGGCTACACCTTC
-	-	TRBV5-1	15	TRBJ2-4	CASSLAAAGSNIQYF	TGCGCCAGCAGCTTGGCGGCGGCAGGGAGCAACATTCAGTACTTC
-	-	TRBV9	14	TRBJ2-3	CASSEGGRTDTQYF	TGTGCCAGCAGCGAGGGGGGCCGCACAGATACGCAGTATTTT
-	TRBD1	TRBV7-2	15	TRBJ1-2	CASSPQGQGVSGYTF	TGTGCCAGCAGCCCCCAGGGACAGGGGGTAAGTGGCTACACCTTC